The following is a T cell receptor beta chain sequence with its context. V was trimmed by 6 bases and J by 8 bases, leaving 13 bases between them. Germline CDR1 and CDR2: MNHEY and SVGAGI. The CDR3 is 13 amino acids. In the source study's methods: Scientists estimated how many nucleated cells there were by amplifying reference gene primers. Generated by immunoSEQ multiplex PCR, the TCRdb table keeps only in-frame clones and is missing some. V and J calls and clone size are those listed in that table; D and trimming were worked out from the DNA. The data contain approximately 250,000 clones, approximately 88% of them singletons. This entry is derived from a study of blood T cell repertoires in COVID-19. Individuals drawn from around 25 US areas were roughly 18 to 89 years old. Participants reported their clinical history, and cohort assignment relied on those reports.

V gene TRBV6-5 combines with J gene TRBJ1-4; tentative D call: TRBD1 (6 bases). The specimen was PBMCs or T cells enriched from blood (not recorded which). The source of this sequence is a middle-aged woman with acute COVID-19. The chain's CDR3 is CASRGTSGEKLFF. CDR3 nucleotide sequence: TGTGCCAGCAGGGGGACATCCGGAGAAAAACTGTTTTTT.